This is a list of T cell receptor beta chains from one sample in a study of blood T cell repertoires in COVID-19. Here immunoSEQ multiplex PCR was the method, and the copy in TCRdb shows in-frame clones only, minus some. The table records 150,000 to 200,000 clones, approximately 90% of them present only once. Sequencing used peripheral blood. The receptors come from a man aged 35-49 years with active or convalescent COVID-19. Both conserved end residues are part of each CDR3. Each record gives: V gene, D gene, clone size, J gene, CDR3 DNA, CDR3 protein. A D gene is named only where the DNA matches it firmly. Only part of the rows carry a size: once, few, many, or a class if the clone is expanded.

v_gene: TRBV27
d_gene: TRBD1
abundance: NA
j_gene: TRBJ2-3
CDR3nt: TGTGCCAGCACCGGGACAGGGGGCGATCCTGCTACGCAGTATTTT
CDR3aa: CASTGTGGDPATQYF

v_gene: TRBV2
d_gene: TRBD1
abundance: NA
j_gene: TRBJ1-1
CDR3nt: TGTGCCAGCATTACCGGGACAGGGTGGCGGAACACTGAAGCTTTCTTT
CDR3aa: CASITGTGWRNTEAFF

v_gene: TRBV6-5
d_gene: NA
abundance: NA
j_gene: TRBJ2-1
CDR3nt: TGTGCCAGCAGTTACTCGAAAGGGAAGGGAGGAAATGAGCAGTTCTTC
CDR3aa: CASSYSKGKGGNEQFF

v_gene: TRBV27
d_gene: TRBD1
abundance: NA
j_gene: TRBJ1-5
CDR3nt: TGTGCCAGCAGTTTACGGCCAGGGGGCTATCAGCCCCAGCATTTT
CDR3aa: CASSLRPGGYQPQHF

v_gene: TRBV9
d_gene: TRBD2
abundance: NA
j_gene: TRBJ2-3
CDR3nt: TGTGCCAGCAGCGTAGGGACTAGCGGGGGCACTCGGGGAGATACGCAGTATTTT
CDR3aa: CASSVGTSGGTRGDTQYF

v_gene: TRBV30
d_gene: NA
abundance: NA
j_gene: TRBJ1-5
CDR3nt: TGTGCCTGGAGTGTACGGGAAAATCAGCCCCAGCATTTT
CDR3aa: CAWSVRENQPQHF

v_gene: TRBV6-6
d_gene: NA
abundance: NA
j_gene: TRBJ2-7
CDR3nt: TGTGCCAGCAGTTACGGACAGTTCTACGAGCAGTACTTC
CDR3aa: CASSYGQFYEQYF

v_gene: TRBV9
d_gene: TRBD1
abundance: NA
j_gene: TRBJ1-1
CDR3nt: TGTGCCAGCAGCCCCAGACAGGGTGTGGACACTGAAGCTTTCTTT
CDR3aa: CASSPRQGVDTEAFF

v_gene: TRBV9
d_gene: NA
abundance: NA
j_gene: TRBJ1-4
CDR3nt: TGTGCCAGCAGCCCGCAGGGGACTAATGAAAAACTGTTTTTT
CDR3aa: CASSPQGTNEKLFF

v_gene: TRBV10-3
d_gene: TRBD1
abundance: NA
j_gene: TRBJ2-7
CDR3nt: TGTGCCATCAGTGGGACAGGGGAAACCTACGAGCAGTACTTC
CDR3aa: CAISGTGETYEQYF

v_gene: TRBV21-1
d_gene: NA
abundance: NA
j_gene: TRBJ2-3
CDR3nt: TGTGCCAGCAGCAAAAAGAAGCGGGGGGGCCTTGGCACAGATACGCAGTATTTT
CDR3aa: CASSKKKRGGLGTDTQYF

v_gene: TRBV5-1
d_gene: NA
abundance: NA
j_gene: TRBJ2-5
CDR3nt: TGCGCCAGCATGATAGGGGGAGGGGAGACCCAGTACTTC
CDR3aa: CASMIGGGETQYF

v_gene: TRBV6-5
d_gene: NA
abundance: NA
j_gene: TRBJ2-1
CDR3nt: TGTGCCAGCAAACCTTCCTGGGGCGGTTTTAATGAGCAGTTCTTC
CDR3aa: CASKPSWGGFNEQFF

v_gene: TRBV3-1/TRBV3-2
d_gene: TRBD1
abundance: once
j_gene: TRBJ2-7
CDR3nt: TGTGCCAGCAGCCAAGATTTGGGGACAGGGGCATACGAGCAGTACTTC
CDR3aa: CASSQDLGTGAYEQYF

v_gene: TRBV24-1
d_gene: TRBD1
abundance: NA
j_gene: TRBJ1-4
CDR3nt: TGTGCCACCAGTGATCCCACAGGGGGTAGGGATGAAAAACTGTTTTTT
CDR3aa: CATSDPTGGRDEKLFF

v_gene: TRBV19
d_gene: NA
abundance: NA
j_gene: TRBJ1-5
CDR3nt: TGTGCCAGTAGTAATAATCAGGGGAATCAGCCCCAGCATTTT
CDR3aa: CASSNNQGNQPQHF

v_gene: TRBV30
d_gene: NA
abundance: NA
j_gene: TRBJ2-3
CDR3nt: TGTGCCTGGAGTGCAGCTTTTAGCGCGGGAGATACGCAGTATTTT
CDR3aa: CAWSAAFSAGDTQYF

v_gene: TRBV3-1/TRBV3-2
d_gene: TRBD1
abundance: few
j_gene: TRBJ2-7
CDR3nt: TGTGCCAGCAGGGGACAGGTGACCTACGAGCAGTACTTC
CDR3aa: CASRGQVTYEQYF

v_gene: TRBV28
d_gene: TRBD1
abundance: NA
j_gene: TRBJ1-4
CDR3nt: TGTGCCAGCAGTGGCAAGGACAGGCCTCATAATGAAAAACTGTTTTTT
CDR3aa: CASSGKDRPHNEKLFF

v_gene: TRBV3-1/TRBV3-2
d_gene: NA
abundance: once
j_gene: TRBJ2-7
CDR3nt: TGTGCCAGCAGCCAAGATCCGGGCTACGAGCAGTACTTC
CDR3aa: CASSQDPGYEQYF

v_gene: TRBV27
d_gene: TRBD2
abundance: NA
j_gene: TRBJ2-1
CDR3nt: TGTGCCAGCAGTTCTGTTTGGACTAGCGGGGTCTACAATGAGCAGTTCTTC
CDR3aa: CASSSVWTSGVYNEQFF

v_gene: TRBV7-9
d_gene: NA
abundance: few
j_gene: TRBJ2-2
CDR3nt: TGTGCCAGCAGCTTACTTCGCAGGGTACCTACCGGGGAGCTGTTTTTT
CDR3aa: CASSLLRRVPTGELFF

v_gene: TRBV11-2
d_gene: NA
abundance: NA
j_gene: TRBJ2-7
CDR3nt: TGTGCCAGCAGCTTATCCAGGACAGAGACCTACGAGCAGTACTTC
CDR3aa: CASSLSRTETYEQYF

v_gene: TRBV5-1
d_gene: NA
abundance: NA
j_gene: TRBJ2-7
CDR3nt: TGCGCCAGCAGCTTGGATGGGCAGGGGATCTACGAGCAGTACTTC
CDR3aa: CASSLDGQGIYEQYF

v_gene: TRBV6-1
d_gene: NA
abundance: NA
j_gene: TRBJ1-2
CDR3nt: TGTGCCAGCAGTGAAGACTGGACACGGAAAGGCTACACCTTC
CDR3aa: CASSEDWTRKGYTF

v_gene: TRBV15
d_gene: NA
abundance: NA
j_gene: TRBJ2-3
CDR3nt: TGTGCCACCAGCAGAGTAGGGCCCGGAGGGACAGATACGCAGTATTTT
CDR3aa: CATSRVGPGGTDTQYF

v_gene: TRBV7-2
d_gene: NA
abundance: NA
j_gene: TRBJ1-2
CDR3nt: TGTGCCAGCAGCTTAGGCGGGGGGGACTATGGCTACACCTTC
CDR3aa: CASSLGGGDYGYTF

v_gene: TRBV24-1
d_gene: NA
abundance: NA
j_gene: TRBJ2-2
CDR3nt: TGTGCCACCAGTGATCTGGGGGCAAGGGGCCAGGACACCGGGGAGCTGTTTTTT
CDR3aa: CATSDLGARGQDTGELFF

v_gene: TRBV14
d_gene: TRBD2
abundance: NA
j_gene: TRBJ2-7
CDR3nt: TGTGCCAGCAGCCTACGACTAGCGGGAGTGTCATCCTACGAGCAGTACTTC
CDR3aa: CASSLRLAGVSSYEQYF

v_gene: TRBV5-1
d_gene: TRBD1
abundance: NA
j_gene: TRBJ1-3
CDR3nt: TGCGCCAGCAGCCGGGACAGGGTTTCTGGAAACACCATATATTTT
CDR3aa: CASSRDRVSGNTIYF

v_gene: TRBV2
d_gene: NA
abundance: NA
j_gene: TRBJ1-1
CDR3nt: TGTGCCAGCACCTTACAGGGACCTAGCAACACTGAAGCTTTCTTT
CDR3aa: CASTLQGPSNTEAFF

v_gene: TRBV5-6
d_gene: NA
abundance: NA
j_gene: TRBJ2-3
CDR3nt: TGTGCCAGCAGCTCGACTGGTAACACAGATACGCAGTATTTT
CDR3aa: CASSSTGNTDTQYF

v_gene: TRBV4-2
d_gene: TRBD1
abundance: NA
j_gene: TRBJ1-2
CDR3nt: TGTGCCAGCAGCCCGGGACAGGGCTACACCTTC
CDR3aa: CASSPGQGYTF

v_gene: TRBV6-5
d_gene: NA
abundance: once
j_gene: TRBJ1-6
CDR3nt: TGTGCCAGCAGTTACTTATCGGGTTCACCCCTCCACTTT
CDR3aa: CASSYLSGSPLHF

v_gene: TRBV14
d_gene: TRBD1
abundance: NA
j_gene: TRBJ1-2
CDR3nt: TGTGCCAGCAGGCCCTCAGGGGGCTATGGCTACACCTTC
CDR3aa: CASRPSGGYGYTF

v_gene: TRBV7-2
d_gene: TRBD1
abundance: NA
j_gene: TRBJ1-2
CDR3nt: TGTGCCAGCAGCCAAGGGGGACAGGAGCATGGCTACACCTTC
CDR3aa: CASSQGGQEHGYTF

v_gene: TRBV28
d_gene: TRBD1
abundance: NA
j_gene: TRBJ2-1
CDR3nt: TGTGCCAGCTCCACGACAGGGGACTACAATGAGCAGTTCTTC
CDR3aa: CASSTTGDYNEQFF

v_gene: TRBV12-3/TRBV12-4
d_gene: NA
abundance: once
j_gene: TRBJ1-2
CDR3nt: TGTGCCAGCAGTTTTGGAGGGAGAGGCTACACCTTC
CDR3aa: CASSFGGRGYTF

v_gene: TRBV5-4
d_gene: NA
abundance: NA
j_gene: TRBJ2-3
CDR3nt: TGTGCCAGCAGCTCCGGGTCGGCAGATACGCAGTATTTT
CDR3aa: CASSSGSADTQYF